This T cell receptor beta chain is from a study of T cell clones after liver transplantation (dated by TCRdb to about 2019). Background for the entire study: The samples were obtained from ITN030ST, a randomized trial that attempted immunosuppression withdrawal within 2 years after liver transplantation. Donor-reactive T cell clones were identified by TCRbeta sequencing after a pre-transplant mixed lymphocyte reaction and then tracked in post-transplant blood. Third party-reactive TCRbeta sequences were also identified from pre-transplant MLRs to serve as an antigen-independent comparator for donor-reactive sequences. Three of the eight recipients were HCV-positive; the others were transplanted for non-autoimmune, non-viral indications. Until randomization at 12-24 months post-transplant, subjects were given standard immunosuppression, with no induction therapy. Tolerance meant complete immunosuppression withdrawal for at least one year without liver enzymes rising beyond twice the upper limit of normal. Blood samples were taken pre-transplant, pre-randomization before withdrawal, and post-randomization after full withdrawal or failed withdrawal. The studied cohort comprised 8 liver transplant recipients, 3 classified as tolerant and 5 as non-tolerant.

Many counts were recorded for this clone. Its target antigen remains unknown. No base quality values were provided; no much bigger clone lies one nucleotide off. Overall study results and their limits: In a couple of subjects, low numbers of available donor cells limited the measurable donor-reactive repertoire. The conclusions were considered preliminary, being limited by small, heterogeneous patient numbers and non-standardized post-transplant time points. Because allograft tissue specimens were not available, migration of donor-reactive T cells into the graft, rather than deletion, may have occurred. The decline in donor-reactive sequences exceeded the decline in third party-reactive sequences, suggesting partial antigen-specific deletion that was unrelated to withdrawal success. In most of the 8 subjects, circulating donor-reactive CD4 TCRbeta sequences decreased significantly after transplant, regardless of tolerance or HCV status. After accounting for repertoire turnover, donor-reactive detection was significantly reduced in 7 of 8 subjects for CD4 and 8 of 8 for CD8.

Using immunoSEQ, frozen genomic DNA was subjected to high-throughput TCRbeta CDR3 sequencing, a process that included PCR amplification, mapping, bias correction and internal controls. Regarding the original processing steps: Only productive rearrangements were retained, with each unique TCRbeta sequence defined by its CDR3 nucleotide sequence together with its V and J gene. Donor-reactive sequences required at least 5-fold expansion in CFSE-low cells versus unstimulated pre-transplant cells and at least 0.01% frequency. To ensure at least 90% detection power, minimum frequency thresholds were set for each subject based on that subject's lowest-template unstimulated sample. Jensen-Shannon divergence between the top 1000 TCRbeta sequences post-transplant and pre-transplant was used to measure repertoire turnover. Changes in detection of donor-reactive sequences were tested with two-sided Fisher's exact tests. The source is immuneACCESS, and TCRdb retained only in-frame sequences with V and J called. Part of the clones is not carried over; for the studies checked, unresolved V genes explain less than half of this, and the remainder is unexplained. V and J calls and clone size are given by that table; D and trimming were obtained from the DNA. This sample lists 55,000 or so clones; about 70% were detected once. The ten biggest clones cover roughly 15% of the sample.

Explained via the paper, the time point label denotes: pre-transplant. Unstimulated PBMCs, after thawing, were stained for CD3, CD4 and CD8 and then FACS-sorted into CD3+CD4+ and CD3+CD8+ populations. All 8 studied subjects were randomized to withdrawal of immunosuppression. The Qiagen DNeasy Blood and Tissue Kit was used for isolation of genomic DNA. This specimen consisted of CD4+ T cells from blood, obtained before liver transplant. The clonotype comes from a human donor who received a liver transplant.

The DNA is TGTGCCAGCAGCTTGGACAGATTCAGAAAGCAGTACTTC. Its product reads: CASSLDRFRKQYF. The sequence joins TRBV11-1 to TRBJ2-7; a weak D assignment points to TRBD1 (6 bases agree). From a lookup of the germline V gene (reference sequence), CDR1 and CDR2 are SGHAT and FQDESV. V gives up 3 bases and J gives up 8 bases, and the segment between their germline ends measures 14 bases. The CDR3 contains 13 residues, cysteine and phenylalanine counted. Solely the CDR3 DNA is kept, with 39 bases framed from the first base. Where the CDR3 stops, the reference TRBV11-1 and TRBJ2-7 genes take over; the full variable domain is EAEVAQSPRYKITEKSQAVAFWCDPISGHATLYWYRQILGQGPELLVQFQDESVVDDSQLPKDRFSAERLKGVDSTLKIQPAELGDSAMYLCASSLDRFRKQYFGPGTRLTVT.